The T cell receptor beta chain described here comes from a study of human T cells and chemical hapten exposure. In the study overall: Diphenylcyclopropenone was administered weekly to the scalp of patients throughout the approximately 25-week study. A patient group, mainly female, showed alopecia areata, totalis or universalis. General study points: Significantly greater numbers of large CDR3 similarity clusters came from expanded TCRs than from controls.

With respect to this clonotype: Its antigen remains unknown.

Time point: patch test 2, 6 weeks after DPC sensitization. Sample treatment: therapeutic diphenylcyclopropenone sensitization with weekly scalp DPC. Library construction involved attaching unique molecular identifiers to individual cDNA molecules, which allowed quantitative, reproducible TCR counting. TCRdb reprocessed the RACE reads via MiXCR and lists one record per CDR3 protein. The sample lists about 54,000 distinct CDR3 sequences; around 9.4% were seen once. Trimming pared 0 bases from V and 5 bases from J, leaving 13 bases between. CDR1 and CDR2 from the germline V gene are LGHNA and YSLEER. The CDR3 runs 15 residues.

The sequencing here drew on whole blood, taken in connection with sensitization to the hapten diphenylcyclopropenone (DPC). The receptor's source is a woman between 45 and 60 years old with alopecia areata. Some clones in this sample may be carry-over from other donors' samples. The V and J genes are TRBV4-3 and TRBJ1-1; D not resolved. CDR3 loop: CASSQDGEMGTEAFF. The CDR3 nucleotides are TGCGCCAGCAGCCAAGACGGGGAAATGGGGACTGAAGCTTTCTTT.